This T cell receptor beta chain was observed in a study of T cells after posttransplantation cyclophosphamide. With respect to this clone: The antigen is undetermined.

This table comes from immunoSEQ multiplex PCR, and its TCRdb copy is limited to in-frame clones, with some not included. The data contain fewer than 30,000 clones, 86% of them singletons. The CDR3 has 19 amino acids. Trimming took 5 bases from V and 0 from J; bases not matched to a gene: 12. CDR1 and CDR2 from the germline V gene are LNHDA and SQIVND (reference sequence). Overall study findings and caveats: Donor-recipient repertoire similarity was low at 1-2 months, rising over year one.

The rearrangement joins TRBV19 to TRBJ2-7; TRBD2 matches at 14 bases. Source material: PBMCs. The source of this sequence is a woman aged 55-69 years with a blood cancer, CMV-positive, and with a related stem cell donor. CDR3 DNA sequence: TGTGCCAGTAGTCCCGGGACTAGCGGGAGTGGGCATAGCTCCTACGAGCAGTACTTC. Translating gives CASSPGTSGSGHSSYEQYF.